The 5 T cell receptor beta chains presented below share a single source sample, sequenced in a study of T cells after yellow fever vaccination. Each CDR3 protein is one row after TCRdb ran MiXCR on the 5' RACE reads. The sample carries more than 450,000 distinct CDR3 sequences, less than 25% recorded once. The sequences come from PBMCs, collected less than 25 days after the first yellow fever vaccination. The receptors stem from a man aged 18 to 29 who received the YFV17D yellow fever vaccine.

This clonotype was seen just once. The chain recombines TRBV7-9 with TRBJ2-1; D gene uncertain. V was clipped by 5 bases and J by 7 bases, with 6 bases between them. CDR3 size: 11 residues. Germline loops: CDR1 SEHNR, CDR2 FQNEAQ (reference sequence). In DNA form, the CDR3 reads TGTGCCAGCAGCGACAAAAATGAGCAGTTCTTC. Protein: CASSDKNEQFF.

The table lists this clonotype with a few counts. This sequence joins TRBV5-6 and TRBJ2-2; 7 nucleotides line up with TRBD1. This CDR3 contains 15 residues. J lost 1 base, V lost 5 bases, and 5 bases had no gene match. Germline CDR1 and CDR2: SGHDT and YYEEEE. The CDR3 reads CASSSGTENTGELFF. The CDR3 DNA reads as TGTGCCAGCAGTTCCGGGACAGAGAACACCGGGGAGCTGTTTTTT.

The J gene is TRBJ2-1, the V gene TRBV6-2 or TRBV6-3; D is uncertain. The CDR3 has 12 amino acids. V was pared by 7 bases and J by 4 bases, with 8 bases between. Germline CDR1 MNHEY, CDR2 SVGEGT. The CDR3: CASMEPYNEQFF. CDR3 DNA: TGTGCCAGCATGGAACCTTACAATGAGCAGTTCTTC.

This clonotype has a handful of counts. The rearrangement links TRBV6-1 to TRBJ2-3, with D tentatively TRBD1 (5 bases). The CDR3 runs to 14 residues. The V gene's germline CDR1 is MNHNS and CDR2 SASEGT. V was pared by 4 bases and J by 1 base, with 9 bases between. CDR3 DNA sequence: TGTGCCAGCAGTGGGTGGGGCGGCACAGATACGCAGTATTTT. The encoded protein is CASSGWGGTDTQYF.

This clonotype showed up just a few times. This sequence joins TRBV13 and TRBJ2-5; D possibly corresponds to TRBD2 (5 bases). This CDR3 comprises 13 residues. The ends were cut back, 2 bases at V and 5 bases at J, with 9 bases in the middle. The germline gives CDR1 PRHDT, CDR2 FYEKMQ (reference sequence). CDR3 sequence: CASSLMDSETQYF. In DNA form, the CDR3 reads TGTGCCAGCAGCTTAATGGACTCGGAGACCCAGTACTTC.